The sequence of this TCR beta chain was determined in a study of T cells in Graves' hyperthyroidism and ophthalmopathy. Study results and limitations: Ophthalmopathy was separated from stable hyperthyroidism by a 13 V-J model.

RNA transcripts yielded amplified TCR beta CDR3 regions. Carried out on the TCR CDR3, a first-round RT-PCR used the HTBI primer set. Each CDR3 protein gets one entry after TCRdb re-called the multiplex PCR reads with MiXCR. The sample consists of roughly 510,000 distinct CDR3 sequences, less than 25% of them appearing once. The CDR3 has 13 amino acids. CDR1 is MNHEY and CDR2 is SVGAGI in the germline V gene. Trimming removed 3 bases from V and 3 bases from J, with 5 bases in between. This clonotype has ten or more counts. Its antigen is unknown. Each diagnosis drew on symptoms, thyroxine, TRAb, thyroid ultrasound and orbital computed tomography findings.

The rearrangement joins TRBV6-5 to TRBJ2-2; no definite D call. The sample was blood. The sequence came from a man aged 18 to 29 with Graves' hyperthyroidism. CDR3 loop: CASSYDYTGELFF. The CDR3 DNA is TGTGCCAGCAGTTATGATTACACCGGGGAGCTGTTTTTT.